This passage covers 5 T cell receptor beta chains from one sample sequenced in a study of shared clonotypes between healthy human individuals. TCRdb's table, derived via immunoSEQ multiplex PCR, lists solely in-frame clones and lacks some. The table lists roughly 520,000 clones, 95% to 97% of them singletons, with nearly 0.065% in the top ten. Sequencing input: naive CD4+ T cells sorted from blood. Subset indicated: CD45RA+ positively selected. Every receptor here comes from a woman under 40 in good health.

The chain carries TRBV6-1 and TRBJ2-7, with TRBD1 matching 7 bases. Unmatched junction bases numbered 3, after V lost 5 bases and J lost 2 bases. The CDR3 has 13 residues. Germline lookup yields CDR1 MNHNS and CDR2 SASEGT. The CDR3 spells CASSKGTAYEQYF. Here the CDR3 DNA reads TGTGCCAGCAGTAAAGGGACAGCCTACGAGCAGTACTTC.

The rearrangement uses TRBV15 and TRBJ2-5; D ambiguous. The DNA matches TRBJ2-7 better at its end, which makes the J call doubtful. This CDR3 is built from 14 residues. Germline V lookup: CDR1 LNHNV, CDR2 YYDKDF (reference sequence). CDR3 region: CATSRVTSPYEQYF. Here the CDR3 DNA reads TGTGCCACCAGCAGAGTAACGAGCCCTTACGAGCAGTACTTC.

The chain joins TRBV29-1 to TRBJ2-5, with 7 bases fitting TRBD1. From germline, CDR1 is SQVTM and CDR2 ANQGSEA. V lost 2 bases and J lost 5; bases outside the gene matches: 5. This CDR3 region has 13 residues. The CDR3 is CSVEKGQWETQYF. The CDR3 region has the DNA TGCAGCGTTGAAAAGGGACAGTGGGAGACCCAGTACTTC.

The chain recombines TRBV9 with TRBJ1-1; D remains ambiguous. Germline CDR1 reads SGDLS; CDR2 reads YYNGEE. CDR3 size: 12 residues. V lost 4 bases and J lost 8, with 12 bases in between. Here the CDR3 DNA reads TGTGCCAGCAGCTCACGGACGGGGGAAGCTTTCTTT. Residues: CASSSRTGEAFF.

V usage is TRBV19 and J usage is TRBJ1-5, with D uncertain. This CDR3 has 14 residues. Germline V gene sequence: CDR1 LNHDA, CDR2 SQIVND (reference sequence). Trimming took off 3 bases at V and 3 bases at J, with 9 bases between the two ends. CDR3 region: CASSIRSPNQPQHF. CDR3 bases: TGTGCCAGTAGTATTCGCAGCCCCAATCAGCCCCAGCATTTT.